Listed here is a single T cell receptor (beta chain). This clone was recorded only once. Its antigen remains unidentified. Base qualities are not at hand, and no much larger clone is one base apart. Collaborating institutions collected whole blood in K2EDTA tubes following their own protocols. For TCRbeta analysis, collaborators shipped samples in one of three forms: frozen whole blood, isolated PBMCs, or DNA extracted from either of those sample types. The immunoSEQ Assay, a bias-controlled multiplex PCR, was used to amplify TCRbeta CDR3 regions from genomic DNA. The original pipeline was this. The number of nucleated cells in each sample was estimated from the amplification of reference gene primers within the assay. To quantify the absolute abundance of each unique TCRbeta CDR3 rearrangement, sequence reads were collapsed and filtered. Productive Simpson clonality was computed per sample as the square root of Simpson's diversity index over productive rearrangements. TCRdb's version of the immuneACCESS table is confined to in-frame rearrangements and falls short of the full clone set. An unresolved V gene accounts for under half of the shortfall where checked; the remainder is of unknown origin. D and trimming were read from the DNA, whereas the V and J calls and clone size are those reported in that table. Across this sample there are tens of thousands of clones, with over 85% seen only once. The top ten constitute over 0.95% of the sample.

This specimen comes from a study of blood T cell repertoires in COVID-19 (dated by TCRdb to the early 2020s). A note on the overall study: The collaborator samples originated in the United States, Italy and Spain and spanned the acute and convalescent phases of COVID-19. The material from the prospective study consisted of cDNA or gDNA derived from T cells, B-cell-depleted T cells, or PBMCs. The samples were drawn from the first 160 participants of the ongoing ImmuneRACE study and from roughly 1,300 subjects provided by 6 global collaborators. The repertoires were made available in a free public database intended to serve as a resource for research on the immune response to SARS-CoV-2. HLA class I and class II types, where available, came from metadata supplied by the sample provider rather than from assay-based typing. Sample metadata almost always included a de-identified subject ID, COVID-19 status, age in years and sex. The dataset comprised deeply sampled blood TCRbeta repertoires from subjects exposed to, actively infected with, or recovered from COVID-19.

What the work shows at the level of the full study, not this receptor alone: How much clinical and demographic metadata was included differed by source and by participant, and the metadata was provided uncurated.

Relative to germline, V is missing 6 bases and J is missing 5 bases, with 13 bases of the junction outside any gene match. Including the terminal cysteine and phenylalanine, the CDR3 comprises 16 residues. Only the CDR3 DNA stays, 48 bases, in frame from base 1. CDR1 SNHLY and CDR2 FYNNEI are derived from the germline V gene. The TCR was taken from a man in his 60s with acute or convalescent COVID-19. The sample taken for sequencing was peripheral blood. The chain links TRBV2 with TRBJ2-1; TRBD1 aligns with 7 central bases. The DNA sequence is TGTGCCAGCAGGGTCGGACAGGCCACCAACCACAATGAGCAGTTCTTC. Its product reads: CASRVGQATNHNEQFF.